The entry below describes one TCR beta chain. Its cognate antigen has yet to be identified. There are no base qualities to consult, and no much larger clone falls within one base. This record belongs to a study of blood T cell repertoires in COVID-19 (dated by TCRdb to 2020 to 2021). Regarding the study in general: Collaborator samples came from the United States, Italy and Spain and covered acute and convalescent phases of COVID-19. The prospective study material was composed of cDNA or gDNA derived from T cells, B-cell-depleted T cells, or PBMCs. Deeply sampled blood TCRbeta repertoires from subjects exposed to, actively infected with, or recovered from COVID-19 were included in the dataset. The repertoires were released in a freely available public database meant as a resource for research on the immune response to SARS-CoV-2. The samples were drawn from two sources: the first 160 participants of the ongoing ImmuneRACE study, and 1,000 to 1,500 subjects contributed by 6 global collaborators. The sample metadata nearly always contained a de-identified subject ID, COVID-19 status, age in years and sex. Where available, HLA class I and class II types were obtained from metadata supplied by the sample provider rather than from assay-based typing. General study outcomes and caveats: The quantity of clinical and demographic metadata differed by source and by participant and was supplied without curation.

The immunoSEQ Assay, a bias-controlled multiplex PCR, was used to amplify TCRbeta CDR3 regions from genomic DNA. The study's own analysis went as follows. Within the assay, amplification of reference gene primers was used to estimate how many nucleated cells each sample contained. To quantify the absolute abundance of each unique TCRbeta CDR3 rearrangement, sequence reads were collapsed and filtered. Productive Simpson clonality was computed per sample as the square root of Simpson's diversity index over productive rearrangements. TCRdb provides this immuneACCESS table in a form limited to in-frame rearrangements. Some clones are lacking; in checked studies, under half of them reflect an unresolved V gene, and why the rest are absent is not known. That table is the source of V, J and clone size, and D and trimming were worked out from the DNA. The sample table holds some 76,000 clones, of which approximately 87% were seen once. The leading ten clones occupy roughly a sixth of the sample.

Whole blood was collected in K2EDTA tubes by collaborating institutions according to the institutions' own protocols. Collaborator samples were shipped for TCRbeta analysis as frozen whole blood, isolated PBMCs, or DNA extracted from either sample type. This clonotype originated in a man at least 80 years old in a cohort sampled during active COVID-19. The sequenced sample consisted of peripheral blood.

In nucleotide form, the sequence is TGCGCCAGCAGCTCGAAGGGAAGGGGGTCCTACGAGCAGTACTTC. Translated, this gives CASSSKGRGSYEQYF. The rearrangement joined TRBV5-1 to TRBJ2-7; TRBD1 is possibly the D segment (6 matching bases). V and J lose 3 bases and 1 base, and a span of 14 bases separates them. The CDR3 goes from the cysteine to the phenylalanine over 15 residues. The entry retains the CDR3 DNA only, 45 bases that are in frame from base 1. Via the germline V gene, CDR1 is SGHRS and CDR2 YFSETQ.